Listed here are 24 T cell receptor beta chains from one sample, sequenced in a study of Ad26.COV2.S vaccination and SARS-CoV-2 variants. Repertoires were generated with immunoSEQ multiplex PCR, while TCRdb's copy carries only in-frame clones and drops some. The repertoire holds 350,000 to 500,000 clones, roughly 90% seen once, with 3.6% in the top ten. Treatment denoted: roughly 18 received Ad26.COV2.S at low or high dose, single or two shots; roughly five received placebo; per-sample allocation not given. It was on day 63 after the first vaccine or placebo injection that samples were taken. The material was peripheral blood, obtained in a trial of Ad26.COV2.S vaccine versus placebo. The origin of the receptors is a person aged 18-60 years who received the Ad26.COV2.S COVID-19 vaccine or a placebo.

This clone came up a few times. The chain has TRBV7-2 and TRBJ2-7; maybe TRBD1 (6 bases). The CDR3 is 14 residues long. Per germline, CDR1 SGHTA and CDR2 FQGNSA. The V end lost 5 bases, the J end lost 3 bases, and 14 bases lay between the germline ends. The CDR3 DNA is TGTGCCAGCAGCCAGACAGGATCTCTCTACGAGCAGTACTTC. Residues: CASSQTGSLYEQYF.

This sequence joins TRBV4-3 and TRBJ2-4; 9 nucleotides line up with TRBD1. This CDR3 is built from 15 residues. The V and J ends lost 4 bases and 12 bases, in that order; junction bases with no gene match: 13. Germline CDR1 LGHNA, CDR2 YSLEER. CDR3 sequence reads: CASSPSDRGEVGQYF. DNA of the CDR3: TGCGCCAGCAGCCCCTCGGACAGGGGAGAAGTTGGTCAGTACTTC.

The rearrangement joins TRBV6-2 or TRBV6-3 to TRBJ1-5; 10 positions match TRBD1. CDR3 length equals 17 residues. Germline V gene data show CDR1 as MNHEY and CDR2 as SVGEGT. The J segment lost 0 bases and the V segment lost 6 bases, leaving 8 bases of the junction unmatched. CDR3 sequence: CASSPGTGEYSNQPQHF. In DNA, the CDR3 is TGTGCCAGCAGCCCCGGGACAGGGGAGTATAGCAATCAGCCCCAGCATTTT.

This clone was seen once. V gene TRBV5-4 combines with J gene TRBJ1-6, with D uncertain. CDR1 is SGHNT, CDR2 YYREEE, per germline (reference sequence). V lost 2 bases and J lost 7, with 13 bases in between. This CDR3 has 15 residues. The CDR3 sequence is CASSLPGYLNSPLHF. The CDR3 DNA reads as TGTGCCAGCAGCTTACCGGGATACCTCAATTCACCCCTCCACTTT. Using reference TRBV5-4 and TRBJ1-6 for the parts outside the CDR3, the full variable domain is ETGVTQSPTHLIKTRGQQVTLRCSSQSGHNTVSWYQQALGQGPQFIFQYYREEENGRGNFPPRFSGLQFPNYSSELNVNALELDDSALYLCASSLPGYLNSPLHFGNGTRLTVT.

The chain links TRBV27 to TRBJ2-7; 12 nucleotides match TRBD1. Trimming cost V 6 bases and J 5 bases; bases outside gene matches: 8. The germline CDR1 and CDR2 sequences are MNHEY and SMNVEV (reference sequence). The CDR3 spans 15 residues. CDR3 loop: CASSLTGTGGNEQYF. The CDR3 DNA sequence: TGTGCCAGCAGCCTAACCGGGACAGGGGGCAACGAGCAGTACTTC.

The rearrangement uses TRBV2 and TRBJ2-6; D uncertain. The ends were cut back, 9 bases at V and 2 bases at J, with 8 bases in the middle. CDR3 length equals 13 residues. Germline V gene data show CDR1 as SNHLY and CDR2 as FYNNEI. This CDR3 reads CARQVTGANVLTF. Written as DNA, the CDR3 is TGTGCCAGGCAGGTAACTGGGGCCAACGTCCTGACTTTC.

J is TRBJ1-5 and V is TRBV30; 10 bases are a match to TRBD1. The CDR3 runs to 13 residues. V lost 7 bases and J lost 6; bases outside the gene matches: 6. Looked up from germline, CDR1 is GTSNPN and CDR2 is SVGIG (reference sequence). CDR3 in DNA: TGTGCCTACAGGGACAGGGGAGCTCAGCCCCAGCATTTT. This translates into CAYRDRGAQPQHF.

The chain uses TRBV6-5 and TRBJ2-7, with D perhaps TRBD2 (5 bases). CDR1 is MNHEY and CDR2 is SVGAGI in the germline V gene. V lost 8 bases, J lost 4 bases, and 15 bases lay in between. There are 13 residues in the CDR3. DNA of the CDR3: TGTGCCAGCTCAGGTCCGGGGAAGTACGAGCAGTACTTC. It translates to CASSGPGKYEQYF.

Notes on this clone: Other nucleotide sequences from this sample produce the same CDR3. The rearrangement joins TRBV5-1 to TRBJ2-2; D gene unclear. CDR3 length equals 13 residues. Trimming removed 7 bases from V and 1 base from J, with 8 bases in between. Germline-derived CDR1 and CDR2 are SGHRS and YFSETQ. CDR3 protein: CASLEVNTGELFF. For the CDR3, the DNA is TGCGCCAGCCTAGAAGTGAACACCGGGGAGCTGTTTTTT.

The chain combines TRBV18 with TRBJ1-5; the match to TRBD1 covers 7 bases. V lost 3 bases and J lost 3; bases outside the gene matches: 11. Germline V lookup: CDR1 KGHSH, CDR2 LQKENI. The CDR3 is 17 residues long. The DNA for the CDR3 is TGTGCCAGCTCACCGAATGTTAAGGGGGCGGACAATCAGCCCCAGCATTTT. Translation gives CASSPNVKGADNQPQHF.

The DNA of the CDR3 is TGTGCCAGCAGCTCAACGGGACTAGCGGGGCAGAAAGCTAACAATGAGCAGTTCTTC. Its protein product is CASSSTGLAGQKANNEQFF. This chain uses TRBV5-4 with TRBJ2-1; 13 nucleotides match TRBD2. V was pared by 3 bases and J by 5 bases, with 14 bases of the junction left unmatched. The CDR3 length is 19 residues. Germline V gives CDR1 SGHNT, CDR2 YYREEE (reference sequence).

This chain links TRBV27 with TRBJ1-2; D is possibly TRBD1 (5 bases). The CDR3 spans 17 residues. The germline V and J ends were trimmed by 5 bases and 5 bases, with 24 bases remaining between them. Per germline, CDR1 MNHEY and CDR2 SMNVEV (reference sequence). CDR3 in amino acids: CASSLSRDPRDRYGYTF. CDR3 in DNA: TGTGCCAGCAGTCTGTCTCGTGACCCACGGGACCGATATGGCTACACCTTC.

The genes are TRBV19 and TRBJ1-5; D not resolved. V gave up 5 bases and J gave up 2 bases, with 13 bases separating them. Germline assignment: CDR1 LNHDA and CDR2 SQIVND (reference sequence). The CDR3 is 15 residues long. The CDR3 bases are TGTGCCAGTAGTGCGGCCCCCCCAGGCAATCAGCCCCAGCATTTT. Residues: CASSAAPPGNQPQHF.

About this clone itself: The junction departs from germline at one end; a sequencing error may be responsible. The CDR3 reads CASSLSLKDF. CDR3 nucleotide sequence: TGTGCCAGCAGCTTAAGTTTAAAGGATTTT. This chain joins TRBV7-9 and TRBJ2-3; D gene unclear. The V gene's germline CDR1 is SEHNR and CDR2 FQNEAQ (reference sequence). The CDR3 contains 10 residues.

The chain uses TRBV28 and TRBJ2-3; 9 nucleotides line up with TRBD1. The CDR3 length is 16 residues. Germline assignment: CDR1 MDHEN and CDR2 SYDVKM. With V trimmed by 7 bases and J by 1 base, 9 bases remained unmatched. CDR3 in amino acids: CASTETGGRRTDTQYF. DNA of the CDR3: TGTGCCAGCACCGAAACAGGGGGCAGACGCACAGATACGCAGTATTTT.

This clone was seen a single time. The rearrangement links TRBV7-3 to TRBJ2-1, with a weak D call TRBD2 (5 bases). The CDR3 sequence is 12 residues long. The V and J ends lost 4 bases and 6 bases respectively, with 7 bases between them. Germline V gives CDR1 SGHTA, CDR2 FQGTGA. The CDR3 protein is CASSSGINEQFF. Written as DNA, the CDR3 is TGTGCCAGCAGCTCCGGGATCAATGAGCAGTTCTTC.

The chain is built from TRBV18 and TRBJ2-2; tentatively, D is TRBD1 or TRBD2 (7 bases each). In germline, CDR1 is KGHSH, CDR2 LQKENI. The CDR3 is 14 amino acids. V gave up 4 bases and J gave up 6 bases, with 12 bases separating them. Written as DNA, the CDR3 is TGTGCCAGCTCACGACAGGGAGGGGCCGGGGAGCTGTTTTTT. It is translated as CASSRQGGAGELFF.

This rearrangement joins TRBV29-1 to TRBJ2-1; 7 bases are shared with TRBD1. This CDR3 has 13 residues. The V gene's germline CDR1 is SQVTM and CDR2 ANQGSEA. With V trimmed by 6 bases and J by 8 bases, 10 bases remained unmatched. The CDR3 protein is CSVRRGGWYEQFF. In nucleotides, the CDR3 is TGCAGCGTCCGCCGAGGGGGCTGGTATGAGCAGTTCTTC.

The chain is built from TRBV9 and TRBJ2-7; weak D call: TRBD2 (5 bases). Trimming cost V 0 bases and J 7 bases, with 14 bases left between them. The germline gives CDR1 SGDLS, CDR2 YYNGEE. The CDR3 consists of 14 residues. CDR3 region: CASSVVGNSGEQYF. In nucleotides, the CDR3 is TGTGCCAGCAGCGTAGTCGGCAACTCGGGGGAGCAGTACTTC.

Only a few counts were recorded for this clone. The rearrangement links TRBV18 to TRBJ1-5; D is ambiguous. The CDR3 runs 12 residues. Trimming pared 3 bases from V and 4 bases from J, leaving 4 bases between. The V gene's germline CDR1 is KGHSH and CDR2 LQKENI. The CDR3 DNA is TGTGCCAGCTCACCGACAAATCAGCCCCAGCATTTT. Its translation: CASSPTNQPQHF.

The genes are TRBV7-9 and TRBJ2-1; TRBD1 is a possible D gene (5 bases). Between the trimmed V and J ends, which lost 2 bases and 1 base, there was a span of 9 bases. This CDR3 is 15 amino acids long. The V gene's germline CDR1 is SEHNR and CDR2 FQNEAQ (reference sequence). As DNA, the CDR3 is TGTGCCAGCAGCTTACAGGGTTTATCCTACAATGAGCAGTTCTTC. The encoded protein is CASSLQGLSYNEQFF.

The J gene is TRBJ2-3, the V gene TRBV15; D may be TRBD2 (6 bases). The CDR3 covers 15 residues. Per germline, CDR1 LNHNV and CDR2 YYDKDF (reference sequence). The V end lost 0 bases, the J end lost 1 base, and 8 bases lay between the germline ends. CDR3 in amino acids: CATSREKRGTDTQYF. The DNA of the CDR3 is TGTGCCACCAGCAGAGAAAAGCGGGGCACAGATACGCAGTATTTT.

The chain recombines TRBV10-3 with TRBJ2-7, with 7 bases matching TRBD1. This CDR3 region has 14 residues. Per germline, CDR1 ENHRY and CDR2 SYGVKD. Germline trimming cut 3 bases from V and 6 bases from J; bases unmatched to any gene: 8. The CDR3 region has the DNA TGTGCCATCAGTGAAGCACAGGGGCAAACCGAGCAGTACTTC. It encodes CAISEAQGQTEQYF.

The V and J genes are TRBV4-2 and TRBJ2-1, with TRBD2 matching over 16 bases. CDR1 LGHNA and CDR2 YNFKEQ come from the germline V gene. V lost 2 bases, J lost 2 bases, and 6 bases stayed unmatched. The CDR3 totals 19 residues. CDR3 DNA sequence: TGTGCCAGCAGCCAACCCGGGACTAGCGGGGGGGGAGCCTACAATGAGCAGTTCTTC. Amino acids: CASSQPGTSGGGAYNEQFF.